Shown below are 28 T cell receptor beta chains from a single sample sequenced in a study of T-cell memory formation after mild COVID-19. Using its own MiXCR run on the 5' RACE reads, TCRdb lists one record per CDR3 protein. This sample carries about 560,000 distinct CDR3 sequences, less than 25% of them seen once, and the ten largest clones take roughly 8.3%. The specimen was PBMCs or a T cell subset sorted from them (not recorded which). The receptors stem from an adult woman who had mild COVID-19 (a few samples of this study predate the infection). Cell type and time point are not known.

This chain joins TRBV2 and TRBJ2-7, with 15 bases fitting TRBD2. Germline CDR1 SNHLY, CDR2 FYNNEI. The CDR3 is 14 amino acids. V was clipped by 5 bases and J by 7 bases; unmatched bases: 3. CDR3 nucleotides: TGTGCCAGCAGTCCTGGGACTAGCGGGAGGGAGCAGTACTTC. It encodes CASSPGTSGREQYF.

This clonotype was counted between two and nine times. The rearrangement uses TRBV7-3 and TRBJ2-3, with D uncertain. The length of the CDR3 is 14 residues. Germline V gene lookup returns CDR1 SGHTA and CDR2 FQGTGA. V dropped 3 bases and J dropped 0 bases, with 7 bases sitting between them. CDR3 coding DNA: TGTGCCAGCAGCTTGGAACCTAGCACAGATACGCAGTATTTT. As protein: CASSLEPSTDTQYF. Full variable domain (outside the CDR3, taken from reference TRBV7-3 and TRBJ2-3): GAGVSQTPSNKVTEKGKYVELRCDPISGHTALYWYRQSLGQGPEFLIYFQGTGAADDSGLPNDRFFAVRPEGSVSTLKIQRTERGDSAVYLCASSLEPSTDTQYFGPGTRLTVL.

This clonotype has more than one count but fewer than ten. This sequence joins TRBV29-1 and TRBJ2-1; 14 bases agree with TRBD2. The germline V gene has CDR1 SQVTM and CDR2 ANQGSEA. V trimming: 6 bases; J trimming: 1 base; junction bases outside the gene matches: 14. This CDR3 is built from 19 residues. The CDR3 nucleotides read TGCAGCGTGGATAACCCGGGACTAGCGGGAGAAGGGTCCTACAATGAGCAGTTCTTC. It yields the protein CSVDNPGLAGEGSYNEQFF.

There are a few counts of this clonotype. The chain uses TRBV4-1 and TRBJ2-7, with D uncertain. Trimming pared 2 bases from V and 0 bases from J, leaving 11 bases between. Germline values: CDR1 MGHRA, CDR2 YSYEKL. CDR3 length equals 15 residues. CDR3 loop: CASSQLLTASYEQYF. CDR3 coding DNA: TGCGCCAGCAGCCAACTTTTAACAGCCTCCTACGAGCAGTACTTC.

This rearrangement joins TRBV7-9 to TRBJ2-7, with D perhaps TRBD2 (6 bases). Germline CDR1 reads SEHNR; CDR2 reads FQNEAQ (reference sequence). The CDR3 sequence is 13 residues long. V lost 8 bases and J 3 bases, leaving 14 bases between the germline ends. The CDR3 sequence is CASRDSSGYEQYF. CDR3 in DNA: TGTGCCAGCCGGGACTCGTCGGGCTACGAGCAGTACTTC. The complete variable domain, with remaining parts taken from reference TRBV7-9 and TRBJ2-7, reads DTGVSQNPRHKITKRGQNVTFRCDPISEHNRLYWYRQTLGQGPEFLTYFQNEAQLEKSRLLSDRFSAERPKGSFSTLEIQRTEQGDSAMYLCASRDSSGYEQYFGPGTRLTVT.

The chain has TRBV6-1 and TRBJ1-4; 9 bases align to TRBD1. This CDR3 comprises 14 residues. The V gene's germline CDR1 is MNHNS and CDR2 SASEGT. The V gene end was trimmed by 6 bases and the J gene end by 2 bases; junction bases not matched to a gene: 1. The CDR3 bases are TGTGCCAGCAGGGACAGGGGCACTAATGAAAAACTGTTTTTT. It codes for CASRDRGTNEKLFF.

V usage is TRBV14 and J usage is TRBJ2-5; tentatively, D is TRBD1 (5 bases). Germline values: CDR1 SGHDN, CDR2 FVKESK. Deletions cut 1 base from V and 0 bases from J, with 15 bases between. The CDR3 sequence is 17 residues long. This CDR3 reads CASSQAFPGRYQETQYF. CDR3 bases: TGTGCCAGCAGCCAAGCTTTTCCAGGGCGGTACCAAGAGACCCAGTACTTC.

This clonotype showed up just a few times. The rearrangement joins TRBV4-1 to TRBJ1-1, with D possibly matching TRBD1 (5 bases). Germline V lookup: CDR1 MGHRA, CDR2 YSYEKL. The V gene lost 3 bases and the J gene lost 0 bases, with 11 bases spanning the gap. The CDR3 loop spans 15 amino acids. CDR3: CASSQGDLMNTEAFF. The CDR3 nucleotides read TGCGCCAGCAGCCAGGGGGATCTCATGAACACTGAAGCTTTCTTT.

The genes are TRBV12-3 or TRBV12-4 and TRBJ1-5; no definite D call. Trimming took 5 bases from V and 3 from J, leaving 14 bases between them. This CDR3 contains 15 residues. The CDR3 here is CASSPRPSDNQPQHF. The CDR3, as DNA: TGTGCCAGCAGTCCCCGGCCCTCGGACAATCAGCCCCAGCATTTT.

V gene TRBV29-1 combines with J gene TRBJ2-2; D unclear. Germline assignment: CDR1 SQVTM and CDR2 ANQGSEA. The CDR3 runs 13 residues. With 4 bases removed from V and 0 bases from J, the gap between germline ends came to 6 bases. DNA for the CDR3: TGCAGCGTTGGCCTCACGAACACCGGGGAGCTGTTTTTT. Amino acid sequence: CSVGLTNTGELFF.

In its sample, this clonotype was seen a few times. The rearrangement uses TRBV7-9 and TRBJ2-1, with a possible D match to TRBD2 (6 bases). Germline V gene data show CDR1 as SEHNR and CDR2 as FQNEAQ (reference sequence). The CDR3 covers 15 residues. V lost 0 bases, J lost 4 bases, and 10 bases lay in between. The CDR3 DNA reads as TGTGCCAGCAGCTTAGCTCAGGGAGGTTACAATGAGCAGTTCTTC. Protein: CASSLAQGGYNEQFF.

The chain uses TRBV4-3 and TRBJ2-7; 7 nucleotides align to TRBD1. Germline-derived CDR1 and CDR2 are LGHNA and YSLEER. The CDR3 is 15 amino acids. Losses at the gene ends were 5 bases for V and 4 bases for J; bases not matched to a gene: 11. The CDR3 sequence is CASSLDRDSFYEQYF. Written as DNA, the CDR3 is TGCGCCAGCAGCTTAGACCGGGACAGCTTTTACGAGCAGTACTTC.

This clonotype was seen a few times. V usage is TRBV15 and J usage is TRBJ1-5; D unresolved. The CDR3 contains 14 residues. Germline values: CDR1 LNHNV, CDR2 YYDKDF (reference sequence). V dropped 0 bases and J dropped 4 bases, with 7 bases sitting between them. The CDR3 is CATSRDKPNQPQHF. The CDR3 nucleotides read TGTGCCACCAGCAGAGATAAGCCTAATCAGCCCCAGCATTTT.

The chain employs TRBV4-3 and TRBJ2-1, with D possibly TRBD2 on 6 matching bases. V was clipped by 0 bases and J by 5 bases, with 17 bases between them. CDR1 and CDR2 (germline): LGHNA, YSLEER. This CDR3 has 17 amino acids. CDR3 sequence (DNA): TGCGCCAGCAGCCAAGAGGGTCGACTAGATACTAACAATGAGCAGTTCTTC. This translates into CASSQEGRLDTNNEQFF.

This clonotype appeared a few times. The gene calls are TRBV7-3 and TRBJ2-5; D is uncertain. Germline V lookup: CDR1 SGHTA, CDR2 FQGTGA. V lost 3 bases and J lost 4, with 9 bases in between. The CDR3 is 13 amino acids. The CDR3 reads CASSLNSGETQYF. The CDR3 DNA reads as TGTGCCAGCAGCTTGAATTCGGGAGAGACCCAGTACTTC.

In its sample, this clonotype was seen a few times. This chain joins TRBV12-3 or TRBV12-4 and TRBJ2-1; 8 nucleotides match TRBD1. J lost 8 bases, V lost 10 bases, and 13 bases had no gene match. CDR3 length equals 14 residues. The CDR3 bases are TGTGCCACCTCTCGTCGGACAGGGTATGATGAGCAGTTCTTC. Its protein product is CATSRRTGYDEQFF.

The chain uses TRBV5-5 and TRBJ1-2; perhaps TRBD1 as D (6 bases). The CDR3 runs to 14 residues. From germline, CDR1 is SGHKS and CDR2 YYEKEE (reference sequence). Trimming cost V 2 bases and J 4 bases, with 12 bases left between them. CDR3 loop: CASSFGGLGYGYTF. The CDR3 DNA is TGTGCCAGCAGCTTCGGGGGGCTGGGCTATGGCTACACCTTC.

This chain joins TRBV4-2 and TRBJ1-2; 8 positions agree with TRBD1. V shed 3 bases and J 9 bases; nucleotides not matched to a gene: 3. CDR1 LGHNA and CDR2 YNFKEQ come from the germline V gene. The CDR3 loop spans 12 amino acids. In DNA, the CDR3 is TGTGCCAGCAGCCACGGACAGGGATGCTACACCTTC. Amino acids: CASSHGQGCYTF.

V and J are TRBV28 and TRBJ2-3; 8 positions match TRBD2. V dropped 6 bases and J dropped 2; count of bases not matched to a gene: 13. Germline assignment: CDR1 MDHEN and CDR2 SYDVKM. The CDR3 contains 17 residues. The CDR3: CASSSTSREGFTDTQYF. The CDR3 DNA reads TGTGCCAGCAGCTCCACCTCACGGGAGGGGTTCACAGATACGCAGTATTTT.

The chain has TRBV4-1 and TRBJ2-7; 9 bases fit TRBD1. Trimming removed 4 bases from V and 1 base from J; junction bases left unmatched: 2. CDR3 length: 14 residues. Germline assignment: CDR1 MGHRA and CDR2 YSYEKL. This CDR3 reads CASSRGQGSYEQYF. The CDR3 region has the DNA TGCGCCAGCAGCCGGGGACAGGGATCCTACGAGCAGTACTTC.

This clonotype has only a few counts. The rearrangement uses TRBV5-1 and TRBJ2-3; D is unresolved. The CDR3 is 14 amino acids. CDR1 and CDR2 from the germline V gene are SGHRS and YFSETQ. V lost 4 bases, J lost 0 bases, and 9 bases lay in between. CDR3: CASSPPRSTDTQYF. The CDR3 bases are TGCGCCAGCAGCCCGCCACGAAGCACAGATACGCAGTATTTT.

This chain joins TRBV7-6 and TRBJ2-2; 12 bases align to TRBD2. Trimming cost V 5 bases and J 0 bases; bases outside gene matches: 10. The CDR3 consists of 19 residues. CDR1 and CDR2 (germline): SGHVS, FNYEAQ. The CDR3 region is CASSHGPSGRASNTGELFF. In DNA form, the CDR3 reads TGTGCCAGCAGCCATGGGCCTAGCGGGAGGGCCTCGAACACCGGGGAGCTGTTTTTT.

The chain combines TRBV10-3 with TRBJ2-5; D gene unclear. Trimming shortened V by 0 bases and J by 1 base, and 6 bases separated the two germline ends. The CDR3 totals 14 residues. The germline CDR1 and CDR2 sequences are ENHRY and SYGVKD. The CDR3 protein is CAISESSVQETQYF. As DNA, the CDR3 is TGTGCCATCAGTGAGTCTTCAGTCCAAGAGACCCAGTACTTC.

Only a few counts were recorded for this clonotype. V is TRBV25-1 and J is TRBJ2-1, with TRBD2 identical over 7 bases. CDR3 length: 16 residues. Germline V lookup: CDR1 MGHDK, CDR2 SYGVNS. V shed 4 bases, J shed 0 bases, and the junction held 6 bases outside the gene matches. CDR3 protein: CASSGLGGSSYNEQFF. The CDR3 bases are TGTGCCAGCAGTGGTCTGGGAGGGAGCTCCTACAATGAGCAGTTCTTC.

The sample holds many counts of this clonotype. The chain couples TRBV11-2 to TRBJ2-7; possibly TRBD1 for D (6 bases). V shed 5 bases and J shed 6 bases, with 17 bases lying between them. The CDR3 consists of 14 residues. Germline CDR1 SGHAT, CDR2 FQNNGV. CDR3 loop: CASSRRDTGPEQYF. The DNA of the CDR3 is TGTGCCAGCAGCCGCCGGGACACCGGACCCGAGCAGTACTTC.

This clonotype has more than one count but fewer than ten. The V call is TRBV6-1, the J call TRBJ2-1; the match to TRBD2 covers 10 bases. V was clipped by 4 bases and J by 10 bases; unmatched bases: 7. Per the germline V gene, CDR1 is MNHNS and CDR2 is SASEGT. This CDR3 has 14 residues. The CDR3 region has the DNA TGTGCCAGCAGTGCTAGCGGGAGTTTCGGGGAGCAGTTCTTC. This gives the protein CASSASGSFGEQFF.

V usage is TRBV6-5 and J usage is TRBJ1-2; tentative D call: TRBD1 (5 bases). The CDR3 has 16 residues. CDR1 and CDR2 (germline): MNHEY, SVGAGI. The germline V and J ends were trimmed by 5 bases and 4 bases, with 20 bases remaining between them. The CDR3 sequence: CASSPSYDSFGYGYTF. In nucleotides, the CDR3 is TGTGCCAGCAGTCCCTCTTACGACAGTTTCGGCTATGGCTACACCTTC.

In its sample, this clonotype was seen a few times. This chain links TRBV3-1 with TRBJ2-5; 8 bases map to TRBD2. V was pared by 4 bases and J by 5 bases, with 12 bases of the junction left unmatched. The germline gives CDR1 LGHDT, CDR2 YNNKEL (reference sequence). The CDR3 is 16 residues long. CDR3 sequence reads: CASSPGRGRRTETQYF. Here the CDR3 DNA reads TGTGCCAGCAGCCCCGGGAGGGGCAGGCGCACGGAGACCCAGTACTTC.